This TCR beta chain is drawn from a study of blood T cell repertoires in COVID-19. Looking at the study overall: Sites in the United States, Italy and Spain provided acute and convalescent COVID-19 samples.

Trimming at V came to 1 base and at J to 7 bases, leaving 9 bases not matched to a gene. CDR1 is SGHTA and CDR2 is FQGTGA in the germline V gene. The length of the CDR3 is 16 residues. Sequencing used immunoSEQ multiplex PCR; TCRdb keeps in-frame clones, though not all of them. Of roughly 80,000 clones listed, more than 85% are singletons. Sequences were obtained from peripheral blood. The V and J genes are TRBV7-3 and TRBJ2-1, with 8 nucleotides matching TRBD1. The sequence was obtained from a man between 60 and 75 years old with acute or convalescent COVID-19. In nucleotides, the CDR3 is TGTGCCAGCAGCTTAATAGGCCAGGGGGCGAGTAATGAGCAGTTCTTC. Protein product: CASSLIGQGASNEQFF. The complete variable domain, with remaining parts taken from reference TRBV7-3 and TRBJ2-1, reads GAGVSQTPSNKVTEKGKYVELRCDPISGHTALYWYRQSLGQGPEFLIYFQGTGAADDSGLPNDRFFAVRPEGSVSTLKIQRTERGDSAVYLCASSLIGQGASNEQFFGPGTRLTVL.